These 14 T cell receptor beta chains were all obtained from the same sample, sequenced in a study of cytomegalovirus exposure and HLA in healthy donors (TCRdb year 2017). Libraries came from the immunoSEQ multiplex PCR assay. For the multiplex PCR, a mixture combining 60 forward primers for TCR Vbeta segments and 13 reverse primers for TCR Jbeta segments was used. As stored in TCRdb, this immuneACCESS dataset retains in-frame rearrangements with V and J assigned. A fraction of the clones does not appear; measured against another copy, unresolved V genes explain less than half of the discrepancy, and the remainder lacks a known reason. The sample has 95,000 to 150,000 clones on record. 2% to 2.5% of the sample belongs to the ten largest clones. Material for sequencing was PBMCs. These receptors all come from a man in his forties in good health and CMV-seronegative.

For the CDR3, the DNA is TGTGCCAGCAGTGAAGGGGACTCTAGCTCCTACAATGAGCAGTTCTTC. This translates into CASSEGDSSSYNEQFF. J is TRBJ2-1 and V is TRBV6-1; D possibly corresponds to TRBD2 (6 bases). CDR3 size: 16 residues. V was trimmed by 1 base and J by 0 bases, leaving 10 bases between them. CDR1 is MNHNS and CDR2 is SASEGT in the germline V gene.

The chain is built from TRBV15 and TRBJ2-7; 7 bases are shared with TRBD1. The CDR3 loop spans 14 amino acids. Germline V gene lookup returns CDR1 LNHNV and CDR2 YYDKDF (reference sequence). Unmatched junction bases numbered 4, after V lost 0 bases and J lost 5 bases. The CDR3 protein is CATSRDRQGNEQYF. CDR3 DNA sequence: TGTGCCACCAGCAGAGACCGACAGGGAAACGAGCAGTACTTC.

The rearrangement uses TRBV5-6 and TRBJ2-7; possible D gene TRBD2, 6 bases. V lost 2 bases and J 2 bases, leaving 17 bases between the germline ends. This CDR3 contains 16 residues. The germline CDR1 and CDR2 sequences are SGHDT and YYEEEE. CDR3 sequence reads: CASSFRLRGSPYEQYF. The DNA of the CDR3 is TGTGCCAGCAGCTTTCGATTGCGGGGTTCCCCCTACGAGCAGTACTTC.

The chain is built from TRBV21-1 and TRBJ1-3; the D call TRBD1 from the table was never checked on the DNA. TRBV21-1 is an annotated pseudogene. The CDR3 loop spans 19 amino acids. CDR3 DNA sequence: TGTGCCAGCAGGACGAACAGGGCGGCCTCTGGGTTCTCTGGAAACACCATATATTTT. Amino acids: CASRTNRAASGFSGNTIYF.

This chain uses TRBV6-5 with TRBJ2-2; TRBD1 aligns across 9 bases. V trimming: 6 bases; J trimming: 4 bases; junction bases outside the gene matches: 3. This CDR3 is built from 14 residues. Germline CDR1 reads MNHEY; CDR2 reads SVGAGI. CDR3 DNA sequence: TGTGCCAGCAGCAGGACAGGGGCCACCGGGGAGCTGTTTTTT. It codes for CASSRTGATGELFF.

This chain connects TRBV2 to TRBJ1-2, with no clear D. CDR1 SNHLY and CDR2 FYNNEI come from the germline V gene. The CDR3 is 13 residues long. V lost 3 bases and J lost 7, with 12 bases in between. The CDR3 region is CASSETREGGYTF. The CDR3 nucleotides are TGTGCCAGCAGTGAGACGAGGGAAGGTGGCTACACCTTC. Complete variable domain (other parts from reference TRBV2 and TRBJ1-2): EPEVTQTPSHQVTQMGQEVILRCVPISNHLYFYWYRQILGQKVEFLVSFYNNEISEKSEIFDDQFSVERPDGSNFTLKIRSTKLEDSAMYFCASSETREGGYTFGSGTRLTVV.

The chain employs TRBV20-1 and TRBJ2-5; no clear D gene. Germline V gene data show CDR1 as DFQATT and CDR2 as SNEGSKA (reference sequence). V was clipped by 7 bases and J by 4 bases, with 7 bases between them. The CDR3 covers 10 residues. CDR3 sequence reads: CSVSPETQYF. In DNA form, the CDR3 reads TGCAGTGTCTCTCCAGAGACCCAGTACTTC.

V and J are TRBV11-2 and TRBJ1-1, with D perhaps TRBD1 (6 bases). Germline V gene sequence: CDR1 SGHAT, CDR2 FQNNGV. Between the trimmed V and J ends, which lost 5 bases and 0 bases, there was a span of 19 bases. The CDR3 length is 17 residues. CDR3 residues: CASSLALQGLMNTEAFF. CDR3 nucleotides: TGTGCCAGCAGCCTCGCCCTGCAGGGGCTAATGAACACTGAAGCTTTCTTT.

The genes are TRBV11-2 and TRBJ1-2; 8 bases line up with TRBD1. The germline V gene encodes CDR1 SGHAT and CDR2 FQNNGV. Trimming cost V 1 base and J 7 bases; bases outside gene matches: 5. The CDR3 runs 14 residues. The chain's CDR3 is CASSLAGGSIGYTF. DNA for the CDR3: TGTGCCAGCAGCTTAGCAGGGGGCTCAATTGGCTACACCTTC.

The chain links TRBV5-1 to TRBJ2-5; 8 nucleotides line up with TRBD2. The J call may be mistaken, given a closer DNA end match to TRBJ2-7. The CDR3 runs to 14 residues. Germline assignment: CDR1 SGHRS and CDR2 YFSETQ. CDR3 DNA: TGCGCCAGCAGCTTGTCAGCGGGGGCCTACGAGCAGTACTTC. Translation gives CASSLSAGAYEQYF.

The gene calls are TRBV30 and TRBJ2-7; 10 positions agree with TRBD2. J gave up 0 bases and V 3 bases, and 8 bases lay outside the gene matches. This CDR3 has 16 amino acids. CDR1 and CDR2 (germline): GTSNPN, SVGIG (reference sequence). This chain's CDR3 is CAWRGTSAAYSYEQYF. CDR3 in DNA: TGTGCCTGGAGGGGGACTAGCGCGGCGTACTCCTACGAGCAGTACTTC.

CDR3 sequence reads: CASSAYRGTEAFF. CDR3 DNA sequence: TGTGCCAGCAGCGCGTACAGGGGAACTGAAGCTTTCTTT. The chain is built from TRBV9 and TRBJ1-1, with TRBD1 matching 7 bases. With V trimmed by 3 bases and J by 5 bases, 4 bases remained unmatched. Germline CDR1 and CDR2: SGDLS and YYNGEE. This CDR3 spans 13 amino acids.

J is TRBJ2-3 and V is TRBV10-3, with D perhaps TRBD1 (5 bases). Germline assignment: CDR1 ENHRY and CDR2 SYGVKD. Trimming shortened V by 8 bases and J by 1 base, and 13 bases separated the two germline ends. The CDR3 runs 14 residues. The CDR3 sequence: CAIGAFAGTDTQYF. In DNA, the CDR3 is TGTGCCATCGGGGCATTCGCGGGCACAGATACGCAGTATTTT.

CDR3 DNA sequence: TGTGCCAGCAGCCAAGATTTGAGTCAGCCCCAGCATTTT. This gives the protein CASSQDLSQPQHF. This chain links TRBV14 with TRBJ1-5; D is undetermined. The CDR3 runs to 13 residues. V lost 0 bases, J lost 6 bases, and 6 bases lay in between. Germline V gives CDR1 SGHDN, CDR2 FVKESK. The variable domain in full, with the rest retrieved from reference TRBV14 and TRBJ1-5, is EAGVTQFPSHSVIEKGQTVTLRCDPISGHDNLYWYRRVMGKEIKFLLHFVKESKQDESGMPNNRFLAERTGGTYSTLKVQPAELEDSGVYFCASSQDLSQPQHFGDGTRLSIL.